The next 13 T cell receptor beta chains were all read from a single sample in a study of blood T cell repertoires in COVID-19 (TCRdb year 2020). The library was produced with the immunoSEQ multiplex PCR assay. Sourced from immuneACCESS, this table was stored by TCRdb with only in-frame sequences that have V and J called. A share of the clones is absent; for the studies checked, an unresolved V gene accounts for under half, and the remainder has no known explanation. This sample comprises roughly 180,000 clones, under 85% of them detected only once. The ten biggest clones cover 17% of the sample. Sequencing was done on a sample of peripheral blood. All receptors come from a man in his fifties or sixties with active or convalescent COVID-19.

In its sample, this clone was seen a few times. V usage is TRBV2 and J usage is TRBJ1-5, with TRBD1 matching over 8 bases. The trim removed 3 bases at V and 5 bases at J, leaving 3 bases unmatched. CDR1 is SNHLY and CDR2 is FYNNEI in the germline V gene. The CDR3 is 14 amino acids. Here the CDR3 DNA reads TGTGCCAGCAGTGATGGGACAGGCCATCAGCCCCAGCATTTT. Its translation is CASSDGTGHQPQHF.

The chain recombines TRBV30 with TRBJ1-5; D remains unclear. The CDR3 spans 15 residues. Germline values: CDR1 GTSNPN, CDR2 SVGIG (reference sequence). V was cut by 5 bases and J by 0 bases, with 14 bases left in between. CDR3 DNA sequence: TGTGCCTGGCGTCCGGGATCGTATAGCAATCAGCCCCAGCATTTT. As protein: CAWRPGSYSNQPQHF.

In this sample, this clone turned up once. Here the CDR3 reads CASSGDTGGYYGYTF. The CDR3 region has the DNA TGTGCCAGCAGTGGGGATACAGGGGGCTACTATGGCTACACCTTC. V is TRBV28 and J is TRBJ1-2; 9 nucleotides line up with TRBD1. There are 15 residues in the CDR3. Per germline, CDR1 MDHEN and CDR2 SYDVKM. Trimming removed 5 bases from V and 3 bases from J; junction bases left unmatched: 7.

The chain employs TRBV7-6 and TRBJ1-2; possibly TRBD1 for D (6 bases). V was shortened by 2 bases and J by 4 bases, with 11 bases between the two germline ends. Germline CDR1 reads SGHVS; CDR2 reads FNYEAQ. This CDR3 is built from 14 residues. DNA for the CDR3: TGTGCCAGCAGCTTACGGGGGGCTGGCTATGGCTACACCTTC. Translated: CASSLRGAGYGYTF.

The rearrangement links TRBV19 to TRBJ2-1; 12 nucleotides align to TRBD2. Germline V gene lookup returns CDR1 LNHDA and CDR2 SQIVND (reference sequence). With 5 bases clipped from V and 7 bases from J, the junction kept 9 bases outside the gene matches. This CDR3 contains 16 residues. The CDR3: CASSFQLAGGPNEQFF. In DNA form, the CDR3 reads TGTGCCAGTAGTTTCCAGCTAGCGGGAGGGCCGAATGAGCAGTTCTTC.

This chain connects TRBV2 to TRBJ2-1; D may be TRBD2 (7 bases). The V gene lost 1 base and the J gene lost 9 bases, with 10 bases spanning the gap. The CDR3 totals 13 residues. Germline V CDR1 and CDR2: SNHLY, FYNNEI. In DNA, the CDR3 is TGTGCCAGCAGTGAAGTAAGGGGGGGTGAGCAGTTCTTC. Residues: CASSEVRGGEQFF. The full variable domain, with the rest looked up from reference TRBV2 and TRBJ2-1, is EPEVTQTPSHQVTQMGQEVILRCVPISNHLYFYWYRQILGQKVEFLVSFYNNEISEKSEIFDDQFSVERPDGSNFTLKIRSTKLEDSAMYFCASSEVRGGEQFFGPGTRLTVL.

The chain is built from TRBV18 and TRBJ2-7; 10 positions agree with TRBD1. The ends lost 3 bases at V and 3 bases at J; junction bases unmatched: 5. Germline V gives CDR1 KGHSH, CDR2 LQKENI. The CDR3 is 15 residues long. The CDR3 DNA reads as TGTGCCAGCTCACCTCCGGGACAGGGGAACTACGAGCAGTACTTC. It is translated as CASSPPGQGNYEQYF.

The rearrangement links TRBV7-3 to TRBJ1-2, with 7 bases aligning to TRBD1. The CDR3 is made up of 13 amino acids. V was clipped by 5 bases and J by 2 bases; unmatched bases: 2. Germline-derived CDR1 and CDR2 are SGHTA and FQGTGA. The CDR3 protein is CASSTGQNYGYTF. The CDR3 region has the DNA TGTGCCAGCAGCACGGGACAGAACTATGGCTACACCTTC.

The genes are TRBV18 and TRBJ2-1, with TRBD1 matching 7 bases. The CDR3 has 16 amino acids. Germline CDR1 and CDR2: KGHSH and LQKENI. With V trimmed by 3 bases and J by 6 bases, 11 bases remained unmatched. Here the CDR3 DNA reads TGTGCCAGCTCACCCTATACCCCGCGGACAGGCAATGAGCAGTTCTTC. Protein sequence: CASSPYTPRTGNEQFF.

This chain connects TRBV15 to TRBJ1-2; weak D call: TRBD1 (5 bases). The CDR3 is made up of 14 amino acids. Per the germline V gene, CDR1 is LNHNV and CDR2 is YYDKDF (reference sequence). V was clipped by 0 bases and J by 4 bases, with 9 bases between them. DNA for the CDR3: TGTGCCACCAGCAGAGATCCAACAGGCTATGGCTACACCTTC. Protein sequence: CATSRDPTGYGYTF. The full variable domain, completed using reference TRBV15 and TRBJ1-2, is DAMVIQNPRYQVTQFGKPVTLSCSQTLNHNVMYWYQQKSSQAPKLLFHYYDKDFNNEADTPDNFQSRRPNTSFCFLDIRSPGLGDTAMYLCATSRDPTGYGYTFGSGTRLTVV.

The CDR3: CASSRGGPGNTIYF. DNA for the CDR3: TGTGCCAGCAGCCGCGGGGGTCCTGGAAACACCATATATTTT. J is TRBJ1-3 and V is TRBV7-3; perhaps TRBD1 as D (5 bases). CDR1 is SGHTA and CDR2 is FQGTGA in the germline V gene. Trimming stripped 5 bases from V and 2 bases from J, with 10 bases between. This CDR3 is 14 amino acids long.

The V and J genes are TRBV6-1 and TRBJ2-1, with TRBD2 matching 7 bases. The V gene end was trimmed by 3 bases and the J gene end by 0 bases; junction bases not matched to a gene: 8. The CDR3 loop spans 17 amino acids. CDR1 MNHNS and CDR2 SASEGT come from the germline V gene. The CDR3 is CASSDASGERSYNEQFF. The DNA for the CDR3 is TGTGCCAGCAGTGATGCTAGCGGCGAACGCTCCTACAATGAGCAGTTCTTC.

This clone was found a few times. The rearrangement joins TRBV10-2 to TRBJ2-7; weak D call: TRBD2 (5 bases). Deletions cut 2 bases from V and 1 base from J, with 9 bases between. CDR3 size: 14 residues. Germline V gene lookup returns CDR1 WSHSY and CDR2 SAAADI. CDR3 region: CASSETGISYEQYF. The DNA of the CDR3 is TGCGCCAGCAGTGAGACCGGGATTTCCTACGAGCAGTACTTC.